The T cell receptor (beta chain) under discussion was sequenced for a study of cytomegalovirus exposure and HLA in healthy donors. Overall study: A previous analysis identified approximately 120 million unique TCR beta sequences derived from about 180 million T cells. The study's findings and limits: A missense variant in DCLRE1C was later tied to TCR beta V- and J-gene trimming. Researchers had no immune exposure information except CMV serostatus available.

Regarding this clone: What it binds is not known.

The primer mix had 60 Vbeta and 13 Jbeta primers. In the source study's methods: A later analysis counted around 74 million unique TCR beta chains, around 10 million shared. The table came from immunoSEQ multiplex PCR; TCRdb's copy has only in-frame clones and leaves some out. That table is the source of V, J and clone size, and D and trimming were worked out from the DNA. This sample's table reports about 110,000 clones. The sequence was obtained from a man aged 35-49 years in good health and CMV-seropositive. Source material: PBMCs.

The CDR3 DNA sequence: TGTGCCAGCTCACCACTGCCCCGACAGGGGGCCGAAAATACGCAGTATTTT. Residues: CASSPLPRQGAENTQYF. The V gene is TRBV18, the J gene TRBJ2-3, with TRBD1 identical over 10 bases. Losses at the gene ends were 1 base for V and 7 bases for J; bases not matched to a gene: 11. The CDR3 is 17 residues long. Looked up from germline, CDR1 is KGHSH and CDR2 is LQKENI.